The TCR beta chain described here comes from a study of T cell changes during pregnancy in multiple sclerosis. The CDR3 sequence is 15 residues long. The germline V gene has CDR1 SGHVS and CDR2 FQNEAQ. The ends were cut back, 1 base at V and 1 base at J, with 8 bases in the middle. TCRdb keeps only in-frame clones here, not all; method: immunoSEQ multiplex PCR. The sample lists about 44,000 clones; approximately 96% were seen once. The source was peripheral blood, collected in the second trimester of pregnancy. The V and J genes are TRBV7-8 and TRBJ1-5; D is unclear. This clonotype was obtained from a female donor with multiple sclerosis, enrolled in a pregnancy study. The CDR3 region is CASSLGWESNQPQHF. As DNA, the CDR3 is TGTGCCAGCAGCTTAGGGTGGGAGAGCAATCAGCCCCAGCATTTT.